This TCR beta chain was found in a study of blood T cell repertoires in COVID-19. Across the study: The United States, Italy and Spain were the sources of the acute and convalescent COVID-19 samples. T cells, B-cell-depleted T cells, or PBMCs supplied cDNA or gDNA.

CDR3 length: 13 residues. Trimming took 0 bases from V and 7 from J, leaving 7 bases between them. CDR1 is LNHDA, CDR2 SQIVND, per germline (reference sequence). This clone was seen once. Per the original data handling: Reference gene primers were amplified, and this amplification served to estimate nucleated cell counts. The protocol was immunoSEQ multiplex PCR, while the TCRdb copy is restricted to in-frame clones and leaves out a portion. The V and J calls and the clone size are those of that table, but D and trimming were determined from the DNA. The table includes 100,000 or so clones, roughly 90% detected once.

The gene calls are TRBV19 and TRBJ2-1, with D possibly matching TRBD1 (5 bases). The sample taken for sequencing was peripheral blood. This receptor was taken from a woman aged 45 to 65 with COVID-19, enrolled during active disease. CDR3 sequence (DNA): TGTGCCAGTAGTATAGATCAGGGAAATGAGCAGTTCTTC. Translating gives CASSIDQGNEQFF.